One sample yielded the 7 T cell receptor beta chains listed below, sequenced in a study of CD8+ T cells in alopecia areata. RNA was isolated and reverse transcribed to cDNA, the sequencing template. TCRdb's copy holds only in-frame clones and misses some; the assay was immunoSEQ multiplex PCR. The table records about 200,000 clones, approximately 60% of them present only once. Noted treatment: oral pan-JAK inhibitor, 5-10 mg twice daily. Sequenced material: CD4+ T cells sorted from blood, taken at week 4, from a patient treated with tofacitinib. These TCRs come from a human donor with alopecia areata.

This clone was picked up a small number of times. CDR3 coding DNA: TGTGCCAGCAGTTTATCGGCTTGGGGGGAGACCCAGTACTTC. It codes for CASSLSAWGETQYF. The chain carries TRBV28 and TRBJ2-5; TRBD1 or TRBD2 may be the D gene (5 bases each). Trimming stripped 1 base from V and 5 bases from J, with 11 bases between. The CDR3 sequence is 14 residues long. The V gene's germline CDR1 is MDHEN and CDR2 SYDVKM.

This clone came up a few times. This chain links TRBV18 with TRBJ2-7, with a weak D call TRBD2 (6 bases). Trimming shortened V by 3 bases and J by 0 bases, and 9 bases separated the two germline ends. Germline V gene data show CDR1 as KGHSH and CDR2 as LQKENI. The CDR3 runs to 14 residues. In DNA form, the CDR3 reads TGTGCCAGCTCACCTCCCGGGAGCTCCTACGAGCAGTACTTC. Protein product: CASSPPGSSYEQYF.

The CDR3 is CASSLSLMKEQFF. As DNA, the CDR3 is TGTGCCAGCAGTTTATCATTGATGAAGGAGCAGTTCTTC. The rearrangement links TRBV27 to TRBJ2-1; D call uncertain. Trimming stripped 0 bases from V and 10 bases from J, with 10 bases between. The CDR3 extends over 13 amino acids. The germline CDR1 and CDR2 sequences are MNHEY and SMNVEV (reference sequence).

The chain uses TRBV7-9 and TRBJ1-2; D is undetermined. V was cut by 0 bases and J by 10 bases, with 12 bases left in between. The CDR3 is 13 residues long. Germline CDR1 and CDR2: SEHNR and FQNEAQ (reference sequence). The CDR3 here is CASSLAVDGNYTF. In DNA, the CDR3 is TGTGCCAGCAGCTTAGCGGTCGACGGAAACTACACCTTC. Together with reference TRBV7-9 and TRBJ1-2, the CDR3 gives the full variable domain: DTGVSQNPRHKITKRGQNVTFRCDPISEHNRLYWYRQTLGQGPEFLTYFQNEAQLEKSRLLSDRFSAERPKGSFSTLEIQRTEQGDSAMYLCASSLAVDGNYTFGSGTRLTVV.

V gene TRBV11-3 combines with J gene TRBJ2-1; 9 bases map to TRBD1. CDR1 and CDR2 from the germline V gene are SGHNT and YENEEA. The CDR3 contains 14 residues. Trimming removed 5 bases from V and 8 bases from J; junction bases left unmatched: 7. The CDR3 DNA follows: TGTGCCAGCAGCCAGGGGGGACAGGGCTATGAGCAGTTCTTC. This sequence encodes CASSQGGQGYEQFF.

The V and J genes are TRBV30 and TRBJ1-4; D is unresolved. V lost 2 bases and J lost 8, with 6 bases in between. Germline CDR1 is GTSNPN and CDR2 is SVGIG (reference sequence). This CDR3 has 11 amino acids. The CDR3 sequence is CAWSKQEKLFF. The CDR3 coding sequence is TGTGCCTGGAGTAAACAGGAAAAACTGTTTTTT.

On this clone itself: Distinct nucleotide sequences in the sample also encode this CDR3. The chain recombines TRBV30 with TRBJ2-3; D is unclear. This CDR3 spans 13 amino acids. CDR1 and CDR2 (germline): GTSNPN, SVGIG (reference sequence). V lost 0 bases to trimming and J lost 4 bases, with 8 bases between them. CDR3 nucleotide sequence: TGTGCCTGGAGTGTCACTCCCGCAGATACGCAGTATTTT. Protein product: CAWSVTPADTQYF.